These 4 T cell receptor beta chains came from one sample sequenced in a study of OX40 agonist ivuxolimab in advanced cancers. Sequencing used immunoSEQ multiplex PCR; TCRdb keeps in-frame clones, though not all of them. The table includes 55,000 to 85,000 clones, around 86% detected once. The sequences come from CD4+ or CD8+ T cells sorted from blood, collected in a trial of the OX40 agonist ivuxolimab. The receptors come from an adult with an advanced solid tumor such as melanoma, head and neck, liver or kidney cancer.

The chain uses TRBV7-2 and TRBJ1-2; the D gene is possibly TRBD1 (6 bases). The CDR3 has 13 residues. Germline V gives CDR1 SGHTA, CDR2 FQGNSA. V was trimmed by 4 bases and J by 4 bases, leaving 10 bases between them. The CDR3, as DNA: TGTGCCAGCAGCTCCAAGGGGGGCTATGGCTACACCTTC. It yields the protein CASSSKGGYGYTF.

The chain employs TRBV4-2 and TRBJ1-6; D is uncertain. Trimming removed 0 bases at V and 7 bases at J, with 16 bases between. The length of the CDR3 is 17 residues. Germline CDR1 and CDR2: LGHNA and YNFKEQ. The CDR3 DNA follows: TGTGCCAGCAGCCAAGAGCAAGGAAACGCAGCGAATTCACCCCTCCACTTT. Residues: CASSQEQGNAANSPLHF.

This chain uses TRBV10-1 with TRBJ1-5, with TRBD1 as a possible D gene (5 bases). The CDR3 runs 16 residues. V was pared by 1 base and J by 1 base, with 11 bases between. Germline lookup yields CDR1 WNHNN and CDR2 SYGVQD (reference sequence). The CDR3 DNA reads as TGCGCCAGCAGTGAGTTTAGGGAGGGGAGCAATCAGCCCCAGCATTTT. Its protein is CASSEFREGSNQPQHF.

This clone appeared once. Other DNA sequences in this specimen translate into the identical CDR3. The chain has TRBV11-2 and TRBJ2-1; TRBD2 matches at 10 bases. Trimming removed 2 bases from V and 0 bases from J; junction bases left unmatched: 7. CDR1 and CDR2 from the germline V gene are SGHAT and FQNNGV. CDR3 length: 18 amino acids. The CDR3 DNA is TGTGCCAGCAGCTTAAGGGCTAGCGGGGGTTTCTCCTACAATGAGCAGTTCTTC. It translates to CASSLRASGGFSYNEQFF.